Sequencing of this T cell receptor beta chain was carried out in a study of identical twins. CDR3 size: 17 residues. The V segment lost 4 bases and the J segment 5 bases; nucleotides outside the gene matches: 14. Through template switching, a universal primer site was introduced, and the cDNA contained unique molecular identifiers. One entry per CDR3 protein results from TCRdb running MiXCR on the 5' RACE reads. This sample yields around 370,000 distinct CDR3 sequences, of which around 9% are seen a single time; under 9.5% belongs to the top ten. The sample was naive T cells sorted from blood. The chain has TRBV12-3 or TRBV12-4 and TRBJ2-3; TRBD2 agrees at 8 bases. This TCR came from a woman aged 45-65 years in good health. The CDR3 is CASSSLWGAGVGDTQYF. As DNA, the CDR3 is TGTGCCAGCAGTTCCCTTTGGGGAGCGGGAGTTGGAGATACGCAGTATTTT.